This TCR beta chain emerged from a study of tumor and adjacent non-tumor tissue in lung cancer. Overall study: The patients, approximately nine men and roughly 5 women, were roughly 30 to 80 with stage I to III disease.

Study-wide findings and caveats: Compared with tumor, normal lung showed significantly lower TCR diversity. In normal lung, the top 100 clones were significantly more dominant than in tumor.

This sample's RNA came from whole unsorted tissue. Distant lung tissue was collected more than 3 cm away from the tumor edge. Looked up from germline, CDR1 is LGHNA and CDR2 is YNFKEQ. This CDR3 contains 14 residues. In the case of this clonotype: Antigen specificity is unknown. Germline and junction disagree at one end, which may indicate a read error.

Three rounds of nested PCR, following a modified ARM-PCR protocol, produced the TCRbeta library. TCRdb used MiXCR to reprocess the multiplex PCR reads, holding one entry per CDR3 protein. The sample yields 94,000 or so distinct CDR3 sequences, around 82% seen once. The sequence was collected from a woman between 50 and 59 years old with non-small cell lung cancer. Sequencing was carried out using distant non-tumor lung tissue. The V call is TRBV4-2, the J call TRBJ1-1, with D possibly matching TRBD1 (6 bases). CDR3 loop: CVSSQQGCNTEAFF. The CDR3 bases are TGTGTCAGCAGCCAGCAGGGGTGCAACACTGAAGCTTTCTTT.